The T cell receptor (beta chain) described here comes from a study of CD8 T cells in Susac syndrome. Germline values: CDR1 DFQATT, CDR2 SNEGSKA (reference sequence). The V and J ends lost 5 bases and 1 base, in that order; junction bases with no gene match: 11. This CDR3 region has 16 residues. The multiple sclerosis controls were treatment-naive patients, and their relapsing-remitting disease was stable or active. RNA, at about 0.45 to 1 ug, was reverse transcribed with random hexamers. The CDR3 of TCR beta was amplified by immunoSEQ multiplex PCR across 54 Vbeta and 13 Jbeta. One entry per CDR3 protein results from TCRdb running MiXCR on the immunoSEQ multiplex PCR reads. The data contain hundreds of thousands of distinct CDR3 sequences, around 95% of them singletons.

The chain has TRBV20-1 and TRBJ2-7; 10 nucleotides align to TRBD1. This TCR came from a human donor with multiple sclerosis. Sequencing was done on a sample of CD4+ T cells from PBMCs. The CDR3 loop reads CSARGRGDRGSYEQYF. The CDR3 DNA reads as TGCAGTGCTCGGGGGAGGGGGGACAGGGGTTCCTACGAGCAGTACTTC.